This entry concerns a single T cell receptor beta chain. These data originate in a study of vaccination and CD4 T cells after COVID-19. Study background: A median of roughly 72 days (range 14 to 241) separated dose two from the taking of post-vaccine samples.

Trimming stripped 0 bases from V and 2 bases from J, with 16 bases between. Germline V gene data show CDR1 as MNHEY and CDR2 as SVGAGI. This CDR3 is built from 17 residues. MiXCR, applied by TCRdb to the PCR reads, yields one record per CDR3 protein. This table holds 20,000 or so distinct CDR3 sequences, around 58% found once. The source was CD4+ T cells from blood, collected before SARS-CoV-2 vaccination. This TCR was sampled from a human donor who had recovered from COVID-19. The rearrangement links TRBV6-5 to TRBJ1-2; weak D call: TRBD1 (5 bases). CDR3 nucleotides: TGTGCCAGCAGTTACTCGAGCTGGGACGGACTAAACTATGGCTACACCTTC. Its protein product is CASSYSSWDGLNYGYTF.